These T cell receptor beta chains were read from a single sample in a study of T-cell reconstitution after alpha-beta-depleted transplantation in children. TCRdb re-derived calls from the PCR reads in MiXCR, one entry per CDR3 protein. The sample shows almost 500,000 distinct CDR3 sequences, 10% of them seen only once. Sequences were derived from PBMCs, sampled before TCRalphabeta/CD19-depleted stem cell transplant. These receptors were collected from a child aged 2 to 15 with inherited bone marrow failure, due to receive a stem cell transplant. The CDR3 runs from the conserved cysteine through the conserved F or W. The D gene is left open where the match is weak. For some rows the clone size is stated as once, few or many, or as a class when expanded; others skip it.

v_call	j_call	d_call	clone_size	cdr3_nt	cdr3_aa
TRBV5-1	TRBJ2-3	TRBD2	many	TGCGCCAGCAGCCTGGACCGGGGGGTCGGCACAGATACGCAGTATTTT	CASSLDRGVGTDTQYF
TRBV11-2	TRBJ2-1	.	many	TGTGCCAGCAGCTTAAACCAATACAATGAGCAGTTCTTC	CASSLNQYNEQFF
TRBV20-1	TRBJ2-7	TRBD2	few	TGCAGTGCTAGAGAAGGGACTAGATCCTACGTCGGGCAGTACTTC	CSAREGTRSYVGQYF
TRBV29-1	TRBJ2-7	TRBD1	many	TGCAGCGTTTTAGGGGACAGGGGTTACGAGCAGTACTTC	CSVLGDRGYEQYF
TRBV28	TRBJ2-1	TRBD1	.	TGTGCCAGCAGGGGACAGGGTCAATACAATGAGCAGTTCTTC	CASRGQGQYNEQFF
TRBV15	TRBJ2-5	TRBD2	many	TGTGCCACCAGCAGAGAGGGACTAGCTCTGGCCCAAGAGACCCAGTACTTC	CATSREGLALAQETQYF
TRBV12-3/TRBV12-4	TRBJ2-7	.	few	TGTGCCAGCAGTTACCATGCCGAGCAGTACTTC	CASSYHAEQYF
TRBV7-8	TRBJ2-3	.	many	TGTGCCAGCAGCGTATCTAGTTGGGATACGCAGTATTTT	CASSVSSWDTQYF
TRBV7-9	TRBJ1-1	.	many	TGTGCCAGCAGCGACGTTAAGCTGGGGAACACTGAAGCTTTCTTT	CASSDVKLGNTEAFF
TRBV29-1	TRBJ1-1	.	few	TGCAGCGTTGGGGGCAGGGGCGTAAGGGTAGTCACTGAAGCTTTCTTT	CSVGGRGVRVVTEAFF
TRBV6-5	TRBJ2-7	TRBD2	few	TGTGCCAGCAGTTACTCGACGGCCAGCGGGGGGATCTACGAGCAGTACTTC	CASSYSTASGGIYEQYF
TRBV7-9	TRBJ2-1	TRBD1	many	TGTGCCAGCAGCCTCCTGGGACAGGGGGCCTACAATGAGCAGTTCTTC	CASSLLGQGAYNEQFF
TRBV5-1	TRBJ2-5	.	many	TGCGCCAGCAGGAAGGACAGGAGGGGACCCCAGTACTTC	CASRKDRRGPQYF
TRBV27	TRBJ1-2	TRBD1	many	TGTGCCAGCGGACAGGGGGCGCGAGGATCCTATGGCTACACCTTC	CASGQGARGSYGYTF
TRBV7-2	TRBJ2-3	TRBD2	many	TGTGCCAGCAGCCCCCGACTAGCGGGAGCGGAAGATACGCAGTATTTT	CASSPRLAGAEDTQYF
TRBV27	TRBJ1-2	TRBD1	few	TGTGCCAGCAGGGCAGGGGGCGCGGCTAATGGCTACACCTTC	CASRAGGAANGYTF
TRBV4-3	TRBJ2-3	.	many	TGCGCCAGCAGCCAAGACCCGAGCGGCACAGATACGCAGTATTTT	CASSQDPSGTDTQYF
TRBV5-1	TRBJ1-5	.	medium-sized	TGCGCCAGCAGCTTGGAGGGACGGGATCAGCCCCAGCATTTT	CASSLEGRDQPQHF
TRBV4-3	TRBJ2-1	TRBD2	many	TGCGCCAGCAGCCAAGATACTAGCGGGGTCTCCTACAATGAGCAGTTCTTC	CASSQDTSGVSYNEQFF
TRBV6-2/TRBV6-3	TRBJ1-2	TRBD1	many	TGTGCCAGCAGCCGGGACAGCCGATCGAATGGCTACACCTTC	CASSRDSRSNGYTF
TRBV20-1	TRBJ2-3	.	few	TGCAGTGCTAGCGGCCCCGCCCCAGATACGCAGTATTTT	CSASGPAPDTQYF
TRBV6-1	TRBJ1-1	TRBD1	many	TGTGCCAGCGTCCGACAGGGATTGAACACTGAAGCTTTCTTT	CASVRQGLNTEAFF
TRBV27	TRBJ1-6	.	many	TGTGCCAGCAGTTTAGGAAGGGATCCCCTCCACTTT	CASSLGRDPLHF
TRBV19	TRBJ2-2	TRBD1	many	TGTGCCAGTAGTTTGACCGCCGGACAGGCCGGGGAGCTGTTTTTT	CASSLTAGQAGELFF
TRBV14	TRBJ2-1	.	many	TGTGCCAGCAGCAATTTTAGGGAATCGGGCTACAATGAGCAGTTCTTC	CASSNFRESGYNEQFF
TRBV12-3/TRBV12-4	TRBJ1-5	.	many	TGTGCCAGCAGTTTCCCCCATCAGCCCCAGCATTTT	CASSFPHQPQHF
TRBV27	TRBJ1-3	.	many	TGTGTTGGAGGTTCAGGGCCTGGAAACACCATATATTTT	CVGGSGPGNTIYF
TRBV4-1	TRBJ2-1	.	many	TGCGCCAACAGCCAATGGGCCACCTCCTACAATGAGCAGTTCTTC	CANSQWATSYNEQFF
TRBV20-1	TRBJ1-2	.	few	TGCAGTGCCTACAGGGAGTGGAACTATGGCTACACCTTC	CSAYREWNYGYTF
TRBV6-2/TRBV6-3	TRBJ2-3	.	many	TGTGCCAGCAGGCAGAAGGGGGCAGATACGCAGTATTTT	CASRQKGADTQYF
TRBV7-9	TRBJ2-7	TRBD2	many	TGTGCCAGCAGCTCGACTGGGACTAGATCCCACGAGCAGTACTTC	CASSSTGTRSHEQYF
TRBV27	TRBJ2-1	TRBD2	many	TGTGCCAGCAGTTTTTTAGCGGGATTCTACAATGAGCAGTTCTTC	CASSFLAGFYNEQFF
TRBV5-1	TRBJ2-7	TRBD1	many	TGCGCCAGCAGCGAACAGGGGGCGTACGAGCAGTACTTC	CASSEQGAYEQYF
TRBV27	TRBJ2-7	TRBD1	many	TGTGCCAGCAGAGACAGGGGTATCGTTAACGAGCAGTACTTC	CASRDRGIVNEQYF
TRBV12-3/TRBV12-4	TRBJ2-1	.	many	TGTGCCAGCAGTTTCGGGCCGGGTGAGCAGTTCTTC	CASSFGPGEQFF
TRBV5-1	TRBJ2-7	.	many	TGCGCCAGCAGTCCCATGGGACCCCGGGAGCAGTACTTC	CASSPMGPREQYF
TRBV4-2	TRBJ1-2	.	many	TGTGCCAGCAGCCCCCAGCACGACAGAAACTATGGCTACACCTTC	CASSPQHDRNYGYTF
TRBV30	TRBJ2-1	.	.	TGTGCCTGGGCCCGCGGCGGAGTCGGATATGAGCAGTTCTTC	CAWARGGVGYEQFF
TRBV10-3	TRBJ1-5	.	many	TGTGCCATCAGTGCATGGGAAAATCAGCCCCAGCATTTT	CAISAWENQPQHF
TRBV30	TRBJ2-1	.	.	TGTGCCTGGAATATATACAATGAGCAGTTCTTC	CAWNIYNEQFF
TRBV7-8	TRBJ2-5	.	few	TGTGCCAGCAGCTCACCGGGACACCAAGAGACCCAGTACTTC	CASSSPGHQETQYF
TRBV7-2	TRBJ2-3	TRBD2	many	TGTGCCAGCAGCTTCAGGACTAGCGGGATTCCCACAGATACGCAGTATTTT	CASSFRTSGIPTDTQYF
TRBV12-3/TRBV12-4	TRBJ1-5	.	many	TGTGCCAGCAGTTTAGTTGTCGATGGGGGTAGCCAGCATTTT	CASSLVVDGGSQHF
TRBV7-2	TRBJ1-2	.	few	TGTGCCAGCAGCTTAAGGGGGGCCCACTGGGGCTACACCTTC	CASSLRGAHWGYTF
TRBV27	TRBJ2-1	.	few	TGTGCCAGCCATCCTCGCGTGGGTAGCGTCTACAATGAGCAGTTCTTC	CASHPRVGSVYNEQFF
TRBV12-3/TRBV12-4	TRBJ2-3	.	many	TGTGCCAGCACCCCTCCCGGGACAGATACGCAGTATTTT	CASTPPGTDTQYF
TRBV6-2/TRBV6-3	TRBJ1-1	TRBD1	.	TGTGCCAGCAGCCCGCCGAGTACTTGGACAGGACCCAGTGCGGCTTTCTTT	CASSPPSTWTGPSAAFF
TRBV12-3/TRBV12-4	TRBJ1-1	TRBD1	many	TGTGCCAGCACTCTGGGGGACAGTCGAAGATCTGAAGCTTTCTTT	CASTLGDSRRSEAFF
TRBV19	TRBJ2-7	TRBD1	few	TGTGCCAGTAGTATAGCACAGGGGACCTACGAGCAGTACTTC	CASSIAQGTYEQYF
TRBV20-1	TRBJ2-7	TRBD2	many	TGCAGTGCTCCCTTAGCGGGAGGGACCAACGAGCAGTACTTC	CSAPLAGGTNEQYF
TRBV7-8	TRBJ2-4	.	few	TGTGCCAGCAGCGTTCCGGATGCGCCGAGGAACATTCAGTACTTC	CASSVPDAPRNIQYF
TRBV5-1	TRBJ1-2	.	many	TGCGCCAGCAGCCCTTCTTCCGACATCTATGGCTACACCTTC	CASSPSSDIYGYTF
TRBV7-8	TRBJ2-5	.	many	TGTGCCAGCAGCTTAGTGACACAAGAGACCCAGTACTTC	CASSLVTQETQYF
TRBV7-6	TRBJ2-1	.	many	TGTGCCAGCAGCTTAGCCAAAGGCTATGAGCAGTTCTTC	CASSLAKGYEQFF
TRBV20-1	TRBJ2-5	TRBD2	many	TGCAGTGCTAGAGATAGGGTAGCGGGCCAAGAGACCCAGTACTTC	CSARDRVAGQETQYF
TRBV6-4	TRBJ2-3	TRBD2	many	TGTGCCAGCAGCGCAACGACTAGCTTCAGTACGCAGTATTTT	CASSATTSFSTQYF
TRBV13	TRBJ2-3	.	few	TGTGCCAGCAGCTTAGAGCTCGGCTTAGATACGCAGTATTTT	CASSLELGLDTQYF
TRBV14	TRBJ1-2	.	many	TGTGCCAGCAGCCAAGCAGGCCTGAATGGCTACACCTTC	CASSQAGLNGYTF
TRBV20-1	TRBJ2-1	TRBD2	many	TGCAGTGCTAGAGATTCCGGACTAGCGGGAAAGGTGTACAATGAGCAGTTCTTC	CSARDSGLAGKVYNEQFF
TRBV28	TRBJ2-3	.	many	TGTGCCAGCCACGGGTTTCAAACGCAGTATTTT	CASHGFQTQYF